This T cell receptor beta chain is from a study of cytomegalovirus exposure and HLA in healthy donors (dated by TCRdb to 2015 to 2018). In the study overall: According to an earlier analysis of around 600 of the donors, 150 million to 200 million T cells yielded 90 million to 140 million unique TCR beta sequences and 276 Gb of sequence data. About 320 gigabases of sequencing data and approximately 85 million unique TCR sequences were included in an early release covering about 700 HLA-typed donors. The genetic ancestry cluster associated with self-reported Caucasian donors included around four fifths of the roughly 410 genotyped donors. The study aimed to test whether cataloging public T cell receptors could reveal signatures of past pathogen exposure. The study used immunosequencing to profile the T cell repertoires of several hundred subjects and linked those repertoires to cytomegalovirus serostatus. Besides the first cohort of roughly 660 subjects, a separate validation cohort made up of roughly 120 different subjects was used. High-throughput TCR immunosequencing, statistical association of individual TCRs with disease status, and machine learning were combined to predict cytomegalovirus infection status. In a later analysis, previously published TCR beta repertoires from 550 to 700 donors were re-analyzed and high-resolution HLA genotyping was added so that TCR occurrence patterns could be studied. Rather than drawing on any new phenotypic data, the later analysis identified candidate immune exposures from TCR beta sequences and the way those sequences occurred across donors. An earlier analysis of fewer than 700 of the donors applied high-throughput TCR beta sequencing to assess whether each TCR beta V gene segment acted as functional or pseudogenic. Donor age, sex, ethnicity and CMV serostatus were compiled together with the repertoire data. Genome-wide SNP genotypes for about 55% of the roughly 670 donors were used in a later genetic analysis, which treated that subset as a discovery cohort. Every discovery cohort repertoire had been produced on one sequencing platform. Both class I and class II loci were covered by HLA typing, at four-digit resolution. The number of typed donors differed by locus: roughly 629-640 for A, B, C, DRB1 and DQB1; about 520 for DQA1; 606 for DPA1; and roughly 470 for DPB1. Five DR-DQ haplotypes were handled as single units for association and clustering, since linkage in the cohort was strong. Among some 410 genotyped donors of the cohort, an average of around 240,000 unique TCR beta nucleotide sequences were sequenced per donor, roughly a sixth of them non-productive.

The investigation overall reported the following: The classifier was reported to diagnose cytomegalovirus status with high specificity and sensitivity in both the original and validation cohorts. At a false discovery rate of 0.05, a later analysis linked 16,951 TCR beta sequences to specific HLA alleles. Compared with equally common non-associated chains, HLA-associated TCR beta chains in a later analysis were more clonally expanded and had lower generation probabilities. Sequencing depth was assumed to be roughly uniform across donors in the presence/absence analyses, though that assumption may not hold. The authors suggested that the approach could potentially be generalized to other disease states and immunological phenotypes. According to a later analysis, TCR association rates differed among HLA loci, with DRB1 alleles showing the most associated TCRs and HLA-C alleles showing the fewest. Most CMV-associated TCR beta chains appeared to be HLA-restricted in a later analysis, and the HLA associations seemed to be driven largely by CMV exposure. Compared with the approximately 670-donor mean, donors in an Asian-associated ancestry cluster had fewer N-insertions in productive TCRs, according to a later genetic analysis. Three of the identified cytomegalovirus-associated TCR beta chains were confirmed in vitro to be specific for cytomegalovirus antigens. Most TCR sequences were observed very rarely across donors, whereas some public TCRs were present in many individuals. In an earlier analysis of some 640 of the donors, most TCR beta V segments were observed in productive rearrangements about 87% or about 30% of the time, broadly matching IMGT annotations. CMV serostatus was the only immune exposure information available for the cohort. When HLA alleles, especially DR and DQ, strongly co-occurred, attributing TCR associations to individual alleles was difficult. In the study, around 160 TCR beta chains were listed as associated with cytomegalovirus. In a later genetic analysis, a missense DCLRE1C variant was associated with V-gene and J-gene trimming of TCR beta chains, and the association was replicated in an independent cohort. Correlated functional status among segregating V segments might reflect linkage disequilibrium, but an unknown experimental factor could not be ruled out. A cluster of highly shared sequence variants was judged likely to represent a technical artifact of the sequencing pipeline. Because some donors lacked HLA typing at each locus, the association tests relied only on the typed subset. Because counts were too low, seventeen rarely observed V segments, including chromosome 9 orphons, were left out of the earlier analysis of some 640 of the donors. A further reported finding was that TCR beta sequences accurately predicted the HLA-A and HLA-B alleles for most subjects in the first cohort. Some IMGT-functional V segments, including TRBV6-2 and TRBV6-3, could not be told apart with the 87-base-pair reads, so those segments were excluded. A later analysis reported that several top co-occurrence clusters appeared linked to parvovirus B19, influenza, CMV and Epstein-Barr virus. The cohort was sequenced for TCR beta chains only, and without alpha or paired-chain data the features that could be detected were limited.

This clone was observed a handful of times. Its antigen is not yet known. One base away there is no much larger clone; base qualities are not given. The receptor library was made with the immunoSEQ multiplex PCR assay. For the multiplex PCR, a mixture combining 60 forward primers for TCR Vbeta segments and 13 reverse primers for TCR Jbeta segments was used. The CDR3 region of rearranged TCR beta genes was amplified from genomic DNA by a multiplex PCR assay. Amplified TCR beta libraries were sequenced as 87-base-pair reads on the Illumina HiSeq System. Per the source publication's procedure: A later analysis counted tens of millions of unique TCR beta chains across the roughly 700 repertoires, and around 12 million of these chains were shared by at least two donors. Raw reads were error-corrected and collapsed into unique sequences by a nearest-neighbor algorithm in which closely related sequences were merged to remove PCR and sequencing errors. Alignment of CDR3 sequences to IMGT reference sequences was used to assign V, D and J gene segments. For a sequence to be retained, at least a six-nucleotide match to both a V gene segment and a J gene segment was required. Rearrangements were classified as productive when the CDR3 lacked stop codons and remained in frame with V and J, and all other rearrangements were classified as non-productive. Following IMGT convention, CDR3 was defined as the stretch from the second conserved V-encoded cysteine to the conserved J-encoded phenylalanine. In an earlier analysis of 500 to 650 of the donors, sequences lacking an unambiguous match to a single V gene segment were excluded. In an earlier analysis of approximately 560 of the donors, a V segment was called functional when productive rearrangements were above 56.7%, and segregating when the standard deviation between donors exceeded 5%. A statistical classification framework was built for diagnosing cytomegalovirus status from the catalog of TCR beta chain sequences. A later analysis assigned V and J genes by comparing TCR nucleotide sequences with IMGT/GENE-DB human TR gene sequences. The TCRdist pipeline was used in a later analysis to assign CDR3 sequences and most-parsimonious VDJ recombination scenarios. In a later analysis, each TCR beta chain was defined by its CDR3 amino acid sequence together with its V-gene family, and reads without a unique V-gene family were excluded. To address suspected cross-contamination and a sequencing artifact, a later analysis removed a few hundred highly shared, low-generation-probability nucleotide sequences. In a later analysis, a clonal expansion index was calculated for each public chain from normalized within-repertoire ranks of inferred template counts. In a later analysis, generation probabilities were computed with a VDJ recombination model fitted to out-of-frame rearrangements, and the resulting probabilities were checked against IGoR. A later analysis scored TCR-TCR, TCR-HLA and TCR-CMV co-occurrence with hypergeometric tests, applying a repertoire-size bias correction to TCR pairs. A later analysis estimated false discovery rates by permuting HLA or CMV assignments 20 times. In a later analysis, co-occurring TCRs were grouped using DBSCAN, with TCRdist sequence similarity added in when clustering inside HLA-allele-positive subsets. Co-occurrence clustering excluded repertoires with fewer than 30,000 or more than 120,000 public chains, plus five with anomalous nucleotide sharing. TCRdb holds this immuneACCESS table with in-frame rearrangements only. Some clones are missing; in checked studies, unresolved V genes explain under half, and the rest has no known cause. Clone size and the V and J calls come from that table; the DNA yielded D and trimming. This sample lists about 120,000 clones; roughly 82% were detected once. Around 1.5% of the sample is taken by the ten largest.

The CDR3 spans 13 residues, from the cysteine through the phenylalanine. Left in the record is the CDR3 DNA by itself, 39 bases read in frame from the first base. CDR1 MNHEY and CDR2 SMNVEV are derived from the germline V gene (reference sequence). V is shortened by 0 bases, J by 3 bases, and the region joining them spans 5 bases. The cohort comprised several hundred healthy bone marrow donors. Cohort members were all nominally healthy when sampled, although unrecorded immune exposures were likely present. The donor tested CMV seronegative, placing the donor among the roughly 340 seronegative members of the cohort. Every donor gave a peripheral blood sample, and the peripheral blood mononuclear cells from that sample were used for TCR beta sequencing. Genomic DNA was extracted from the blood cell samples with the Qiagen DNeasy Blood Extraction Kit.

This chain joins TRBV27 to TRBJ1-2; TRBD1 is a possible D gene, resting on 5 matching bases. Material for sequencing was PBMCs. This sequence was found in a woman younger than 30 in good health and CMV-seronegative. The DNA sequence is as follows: TGTGCCAGCAGTTTATCAGGGGACTATGGCTACACCTTC. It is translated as CASSLSGDYGYTF.